The 8 T cell receptor beta chains below come from one sample, sequenced in a study of CD8+CD57+ T cells in acquired aplastic anemia. The patients chosen for sequencing had shown expansion of CD8+CD57+ cells (detected by flow cytometry). The template used for profiling TCR beta VDJ and CDR3 was genomic DNA. Each CDR3 protein is one row after TCRdb ran MiXCR on the reads. The data contain 150,000 to 170,000 distinct CDR3 sequences, about 52% of them seen just once; the ten biggest clones take up approximately 12%. The sequencing input was sorted CD4+, CD8+, or CD8+CD57+ T cells (not recorded which) from PBMCs. The receptor source for this set is a human donor with aplastic anemia.

The gene calls are TRBV10-3 and TRBJ1-2; 9 positions agree with TRBD1. V lost 10 bases, J lost 4 bases, and 7 bases stayed unmatched. The CDR3 is made up of 13 amino acids. The germline V gene has CDR1 ENHRY and CDR2 SYGVKD. The CDR3: CATGGQGPYGYTF. Written as DNA, the CDR3 is TGTGCCACCGGGGGACAGGGACCCTATGGCTACACCTTC.

To note about this clonotype: The junction differs from germline at one of its ends, possibly a read error. CDR3 protein: CASWDTLMNTEAFF. CDR3 nucleotide sequence: TGCGCCAGTTGGGACACACTGATGAACACTGAAGCTTTCTTC. This sequence joins TRBV10-2 and TRBJ1-1, with a weak D call TRBD1 (6 bases). CDR3 length equals 14 residues. CDR1 and CDR2 from the germline V gene are WSHSY and SAAADI.

A single count supports this clonotype. A read error may produce the germline difference seen at one junction end. This chain joins TRBV29-1 and TRBJ2-7; no clear D. The CDR3 length is 13 residues. CDR1 and CDR2 (germline): SQVTM, ANQGSEA. Here the CDR3 reads CSLERSPPHEQYF. In DNA form, the CDR3 reads TGCAGCCTTGAGAGGTCCCCCCCACACGAGCAGTACTTC.

V and J are TRBV15 and TRBJ1-5; 8 nucleotides agree with TRBD1. The germline CDR1 and CDR2 sequences are LNHNV and YYDKDF (reference sequence). Trimming cost V 1 base and J 11 bases; bases outside gene matches: 7. The CDR3 extends over 14 amino acids. The CDR3 reads CATSRGGQGAAQHF. Written as DNA, the CDR3 is TGTGCCACCAGCAGAGGAGGACAGGGTGCGGCCCAGCATTTT. Together with reference TRBV15 and TRBJ1-5, the CDR3 gives the full variable domain: DAMVIQNPRYQVTQFGKPVTLSCSQTLNHNVMYWYQQKSSQAPKLLFHYYDKDFNNEADTPDNFQSRRPNTSFCFLDIRSPGLGDTAMYLCATSRGGQGAAQHFGDGTRLSIL.

The V and J genes are TRBV6-1 and TRBJ1-1, with 7 bases that match TRBD1. In germline, CDR1 is MNHNS, CDR2 SASEGT. The CDR3 sequence is 13 residues long. V shed 8 bases and J 1 base; nucleotides not matched to a gene: 4. CDR3 sequence reads: CASGRQGNTEAFF. CDR3 in DNA: TGTGCCAGCGGACGACAGGGGAACACTGAAGCTTTCTTT.

The V gene is TRBV7-6, the J gene TRBJ2-2; D gene unclear. Germline V gives CDR1 SGHVS, CDR2 FNYEAQ. The CDR3 sequence is 11 residues long. V shed 7 bases and J shed 8 bases, with 8 bases lying between them. CDR3 protein: CASTLGGELFF. CDR3 DNA: TGTGCCAGCACCCTAGGGGGGGAGCTGTTTTTT.

The chain carries TRBV2 and TRBJ2-2; 7 bases are shared with TRBD1. This CDR3 has 12 residues. Germline lookup yields CDR1 SNHLY and CDR2 FYNNEI. After removal of 11 bases from V and 5 bases from J, the junction contained 5 bases not matched to a gene. CDR3 protein: CAYRGTTGELFF. The CDR3 region has the DNA TGTGCCTACAGGGGAACGACCGGGGAGCTGTTTTTT.

The chain joins TRBV29-1 to TRBJ2-7, with TRBD1 matching over 9 bases. From germline, CDR1 is SQVTM and CDR2 ANQGSEA. The CDR3 length is 14 residues. Germline trimming cut 3 bases from V and 3 bases from J; bases unmatched to any gene: 6. This CDR3 is CSVEWTGDNYEQYF. The CDR3 bases are TGCAGCGTTGAGTGGACAGGGGATAACTACGAGCAGTACTTC.